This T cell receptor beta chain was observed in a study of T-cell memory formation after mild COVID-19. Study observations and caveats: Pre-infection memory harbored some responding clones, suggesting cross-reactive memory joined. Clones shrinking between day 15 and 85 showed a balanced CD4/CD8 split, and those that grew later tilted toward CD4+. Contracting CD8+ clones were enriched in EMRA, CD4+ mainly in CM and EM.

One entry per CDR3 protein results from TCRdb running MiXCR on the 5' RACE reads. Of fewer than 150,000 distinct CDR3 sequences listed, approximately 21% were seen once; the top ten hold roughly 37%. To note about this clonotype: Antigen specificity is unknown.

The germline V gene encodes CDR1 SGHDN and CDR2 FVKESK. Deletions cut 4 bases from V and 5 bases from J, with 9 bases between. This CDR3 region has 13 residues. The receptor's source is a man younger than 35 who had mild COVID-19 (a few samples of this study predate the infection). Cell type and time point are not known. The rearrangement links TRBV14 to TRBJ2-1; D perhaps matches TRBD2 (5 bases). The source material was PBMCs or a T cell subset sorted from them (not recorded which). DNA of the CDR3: TGTGCCAGCAGCCCGGGATTTCACAATGAGCAGTTCTTC. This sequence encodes CASSPGFHNEQFF.